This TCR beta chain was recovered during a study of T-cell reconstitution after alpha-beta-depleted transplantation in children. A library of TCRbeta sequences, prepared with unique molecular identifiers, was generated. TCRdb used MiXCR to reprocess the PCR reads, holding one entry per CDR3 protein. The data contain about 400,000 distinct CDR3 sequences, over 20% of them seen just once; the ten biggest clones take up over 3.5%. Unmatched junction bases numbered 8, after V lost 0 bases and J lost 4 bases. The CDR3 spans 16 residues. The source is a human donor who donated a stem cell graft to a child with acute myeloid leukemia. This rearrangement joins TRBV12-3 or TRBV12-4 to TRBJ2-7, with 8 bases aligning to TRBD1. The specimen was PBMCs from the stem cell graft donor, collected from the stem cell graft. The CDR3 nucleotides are TGTGCCAGCAGTTTAGCGCGGCACAGGGGGAGGTACGAGCAGTACTTC. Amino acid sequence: CASSLARHRGRYEQYF.